Many counts were recorded for the clone carrying this T cell receptor (beta chain). The entry originates in a study of HIV-infected children after antiretroviral therapy interruption. Study context: Most children had recorded EBV and CMV exposure. Interruption-arm sampling covered weeks 0, 12, interruption end (24 or 48), and about 3 years post-study.

The V end was cut by 1 base, the J end by 8 bases, with 15 bases between. Germline V gene lookup returns CDR1 MNHEY and CDR2 SVGEGT. The CDR3 loop spans 16 amino acids. Regarding treatment: PENTA 11 planned treatment interruption arm or continuous ART arm. At least 5 million viable PBMCs were required per cryopreserved sample. From thawed PBMCs, naive CD4+ CD45RA+ CD45RO- T cells were sorted. RNA-based 3' RACE libraries used unique molecular identifiers. TCRdb analysed the 3' RACE reads with MiXCR anew, one entry per CDR3 protein. The sample shows some 41,000 distinct CDR3 sequences, just over 6.5% of them seen only once.

This sequence was found in a pool of human donors with HIV. The chain carries TRBV6-2 or TRBV6-3 and TRBJ1-6; the D gene is possibly TRBD1 (5 bases). This material consisted of CD45RA+ CD4+ T cells from PBMCs, pooled from several time points, taken from a donor given antiretroviral therapy, either interrupted or continuous. Subset of the sample: naive CD4+ CD45RA+ CD45RO- T cells. CDR3 in amino acids: CASSYLGARSDSPLHF. CDR3 coding DNA: TGTGCCAGCAGTTACTTAGGGGCCCGGTCTGATTCACCCCTCCACTTT.